The 24 T cell receptor beta chains below come from one sample, sequenced in a study of T cell repertoires in cytomegalovirus infection (dated by TCRdb to between 2017 and 2020). The listed sequencing device is Illumina HiSeq 1500. TCRdb trimmed public reads at Q25 via fastp, called clones via MiXCR and kept in-frame beta chains. Each record represents a unique CDR3 protein, reported with the most common genes and DNA among its rows. The sample yields about 140,000 distinct CDR3 sequences; about 6% were counted once. The top ten clonotypes cover 18% of the sample. Sequencing input: PBMCs. The receptors stem from a human donor in good health (CMV status not recorded). Some clones in this sample may be carry-over from other donors' samples.

This clonotype was seen a handful of times. The rearrangement joins TRBV29-1 to TRBJ1-6; unclear D gene. Trimming pared 3 bases from V and 4 bases from J, leaving 13 bases between. The CDR3 totals 15 residues. CDR1 SQVTM and CDR2 ANQGSEA come from the germline V gene. The CDR3 nucleotides are TGCAGCGTTGATCAGAACAGCGAATATAATTCACCCCTCCACTTT. Amino acid sequence: CSVDQNSEYNSPLHF.

This clonotype was seen ten or more times. This rearrangement joins TRBV9 to TRBJ1-1; tentative D call: TRBD1 (5 bases). V lost 5 bases and J lost 1, with 12 bases in between. The CDR3 totals 14 residues. The germline V gene encodes CDR1 SGDLS and CDR2 YYNGEE. Written as DNA, the CDR3 is TGTGCCAGCAGTAGTGGACACCAGAACACTGAAGCTTTCTTT. Its translation is CASSSGHQNTEAFF.

This clonotype was counted at least ten times. The V and J genes are TRBV7-8 and TRBJ1-2; D is ambiguous. Germline CDR1 SGHVS, CDR2 FQNEAQ. The CDR3 length is 12 residues. V was pared by 4 bases and J by 6 bases, with 9 bases between. The CDR3 bases are TGTGCCAGCAGCTCGGAAAGGGATGGCTACACCTTC. Translated: CASSSERDGYTF.

For this clonotype: A single base separates this from a much larger clone, so it may be a read error. The chain carries TRBV5-1 and TRBJ2-7, with 7 bases fitting TRBD1. CDR3 size: 16 residues. Germline V CDR1 and CDR2: SGHRS, YFSETQ. The CDR3 here is CDSSSRPTGSSYEQYF. The CDR3, as DNA: TGCGACAGCAGCTCCCGGCCGACAGGGTCCTCATACGAGCAGTACTTC.

This clonotype was seen ten or more times. The chain combines TRBV28 with TRBJ1-2, with TRBD1 as a possible D gene (5 bases). The CDR3 has 14 amino acids. Germline V lookup: CDR1 MDHEN, CDR2 SYDVKM. V was trimmed by 8 bases and J by 2 bases, leaving 15 bases between them. The chain's CDR3 is CASSEAGNNYGYTF. CDR3 bases: TGTGCCAGCTCCGAGGCAGGGAACAACTATGGCTACACCTTC.

This clonotype has at least ten counts. V usage is TRBV20-1 and J usage is TRBJ2-7; 12 nucleotides match TRBD2. Trimming at V came to 2 bases and at J to 6 bases, leaving 5 bases not matched to a gene. The CDR3 sequence is 14 residues long. In germline, CDR1 is DFQATT, CDR2 SNEGSKA (reference sequence). CDR3 DNA sequence: TGCAGTGCTAGACTAGCGGGGGGGCTGCGCGAGCAGTACTTC. This translates into CSARLAGGLREQYF.

This clonotype was observed once. This likely comes from a read error, as the CDR3 has no conserved phenylalanine or tryptophan at its end. The DNA is omitted, as the CDR3 cannot be located on it reliably, and the CDR3 follows TCRdb's listing. The gene calls are TRBV28 and TRBJ2-1; the D segment call TRBD2 is taken from the table without a DNA check. CDR1 and CDR2 (germline): MDHEN, SYDVKM. The CDR3 comprises 16 residues, both ends counted. The CDR3 here is CASISSRGAESNEQLL.

Worth noting for this clonotype: Sequence at one end of the junction differs from germline and may be a read error. The chain has TRBV18 and TRBJ1-2; D perhaps matches TRBD1 (5 bases). The length of the CDR3 is 16 residues. Germline loops: CDR1 KGHSH, CDR2 LQKENI. The CDR3 loop reads CASSPELGQINYGYTF. The CDR3 nucleotides are TGTGCCAGCTCACCTGAATTAGGACAAATTAACTATGGTTACACCTTC.

This clonotype came up many times. This sequence joins TRBV7-2 and TRBJ2-7; unclear D gene. Trimming removed 3 bases from V and 6 bases from J, with 6 bases in between. CDR1 is SGHTA, CDR2 FQGNSA, per germline. This CDR3 is built from 11 residues. Here the CDR3 reads CASSFNREQYF. CDR3 bases: TGTGCCAGCAGCTTTAACCGCGAGCAGTACTTC.

The chain has TRBV4-1 and TRBJ2-5; unclear D gene. Trimming removed 1 base from V and 5 bases from J, with 11 bases in between. The germline gives CDR1 MGHRA, CDR2 YSYEKL. This CDR3 contains 14 residues. The CDR3 region is CASSQVVAVETQYF. CDR3 coding DNA: TGCGCCAGCAGCCAAGTTGTGGCGGTGGAGACCCAGTACTTC.

This clonotype was counted ten times or more. This rearrangement joins TRBV20-1 to TRBJ2-7, with 7 bases that match TRBD1. The junction had 9 bases not matched to a gene; V was cut back by 1 base and J by 3 bases. Germline assignment: CDR1 DFQATT and CDR2 SNEGSKA (reference sequence). The CDR3 has 15 residues. CDR3 residues: CSARGPTGELYEQYF. The CDR3 DNA reads TGCAGTGCTAGAGGACCAACAGGGGAACTCTACGAGCAGTACTTC.

In this sample, this clonotype turned up a few times. The chain combines TRBV20-1 with TRBJ2-7, with D possibly TRBD2 on 5 matching bases. The CDR3 totals 13 residues. V lost 7 bases and J 0 bases, leaving 13 bases between the germline ends. Germline V gene sequence: CDR1 DFQATT, CDR2 SNEGSKA (reference sequence). The CDR3 DNA is TGCAGTGGATTTGCCGGGGTCTCCTACGAGCAGTACTTC. Its protein product is CSGFAGVSYEQYF.

There are many counts of this clonotype. The gene calls are TRBV18 and TRBJ1-2, with D hard to call. Germline V gene data show CDR1 as KGHSH and CDR2 as LQKENI. This CDR3 contains 14 residues. The ends were cut back, 2 bases at V and 1 base at J, with 8 bases in the middle. DNA of the CDR3: TGTGCCAGCTCACCAGACGGATTTAACTATGGCTACACCTTC. Amino acid sequence: CASSPDGFNYGYTF.

This clonotype has ten or more counts. V and J are TRBV28 and TRBJ1-4, with D hard to call. In germline, CDR1 is MDHEN, CDR2 SYDVKM. The CDR3 loop spans 16 amino acids. Trimming left V 4 bases short and J 3 bases short, with 15 bases between. The CDR3 is CASSYRAWKPNEKLFF. CDR3 coding DNA: TGTGCCAGCAGTTACCGAGCGTGGAAACCTAATGAAAAACTGTTTTTT.

This clonotype was found many times. The rearrangement links TRBV7-2 to TRBJ1-5; 9 bases map to TRBD1. Germline V CDR1 and CDR2: SGHTA, FQGNSA. The V and J ends lost 5 bases and 7 bases, in that order; junction bases with no gene match: 9. This CDR3 spans 15 amino acids. CDR3 loop: CASSITGGAGQPQHF. Here the CDR3 DNA reads TGTGCCAGCAGCATCACAGGGGGCGCGGGGCAGCCCCAGCATTTT.

This clonotype was counted ten times or more. The CDR3 DNA sequence: TGCAGCGTTGTAGGCGGCAGCTACCAAGAGACCCAGTACTTC. Protein sequence: CSVVGGSYQETQYF. The rearrangement links TRBV29-1 to TRBJ2-5; D is ambiguous. Trimming took off 4 bases at V and 0 bases at J, with 12 bases between the two ends. The CDR3 runs 14 residues. Germline CDR1 and CDR2: SQVTM and ANQGSEA.

This clonotype was counted many times. This rearrangement joins TRBV7-2 to TRBJ2-7; 13 bases fit TRBD2. Germline CDR1 SGHTA, CDR2 FQGNSA. V lost 3 bases, J lost 2 bases, and 1 base stayed unmatched. The CDR3 covers 15 residues. The CDR3 sequence is CASSFGLAGAYEQYF. Here the CDR3 DNA reads TGTGCCAGCAGCTTCGGACTAGCGGGAGCCTACGAGCAGTACTTC.

This clonotype was detected many times. V and J are TRBV4-1 and TRBJ1-4, with a possible D match to TRBD1 (5 bases). Trimming left V 5 bases short and J 5 bases short, with 27 bases between. The germline CDR1 and CDR2 sequences are MGHRA and YSYEKL. This CDR3 contains 19 residues. This chain's CDR3 is CASSNTSTRVLGRNEKLFF. The CDR3 nucleotides read TGCGCCAGCAGCAATACTTCCACCAGGGTCCTCGGGAGAAATGAAAAACTGTTTTTT.

Ten or more counts support this clonotype. The rearrangement links TRBV7-3 to TRBJ2-3; tentatively, D is TRBD2 (7 bases). CDR3 length: 15 residues. V was pared by 2 bases and J by 5 bases, with 14 bases between. Germline V lookup: CDR1 SGHTA, CDR2 FQGTGA. The CDR3 spells CASSLEAGAGDTQYF. In nucleotides, the CDR3 is TGTGCCAGCAGCTTAGAGGCGGGGGCTGGAGATACGCAGTATTTT.

The chain links TRBV11-2 to TRBJ2-2; the D call may be TRBD1 or TRBD2 (7 bases each). Deletions cut 3 bases from V and 6 bases from J, with 17 bases between. The CDR3 is 16 residues long. Per the germline V gene, CDR1 is SGHAT and CDR2 is FQNNGV. This CDR3 is CASSFQFPGGAGELFF. The CDR3, as DNA: TGTGCCAGCAGCTTTCAATTCCCAGGGGGGGCCGGGGAGCTGTTTTTT.

This clonotype came up many times. The gene calls are TRBV5-8 and TRBJ1-2; maybe TRBD1 (6 bases). This CDR3 is 13 amino acids long. From germline, CDR1 is SGHTS and CDR2 YDEGEE. V was trimmed by 5 bases and J by 2 bases, leaving 10 bases between them. In nucleotides, the CDR3 is TGTGCCAGCAGGGGTACAGGGAACTATGGCTACACCTTC. It is translated as CASRGTGNYGYTF.

This clonotype has ten or more counts. In DNA form, the CDR3 reads TGTGCCAGCAGCTTAGTTGGGGCGTACAATGAGCAGTTCTTC. Its translation: CASSLVGAYNEQFF. The rearrangement links TRBV7-2 to TRBJ2-1; tentatively, D is TRBD1 (5 bases). The germline V and J ends were trimmed by 1 base and 4 bases, with 8 bases remaining between them. The CDR3 runs to 14 residues. Germline CDR1 reads SGHTA; CDR2 reads FQGNSA.

This clonotype has at least ten counts. The V call is TRBV7-9, the J call TRBJ2-7; D is ambiguous. The CDR3 runs 12 residues. Per germline, CDR1 SEHNR and CDR2 FQNEAQ (reference sequence). The ends were cut back, 3 bases at V and 7 bases at J, with 10 bases in the middle. The CDR3 region has the DNA TGTGCCAGCAGCTTGCAGAGCCCGGAGCAGTACTTC. It translates to CASSLQSPEQYF.

This clonotype occurred many times. The chain joins TRBV7-3 to TRBJ2-3; 7 bases agree with TRBD2. After removal of 8 bases from V and 1 base from J, the junction contained 3 bases not matched to a gene. The CDR3 loop spans 13 amino acids. Germline V gene lookup returns CDR1 SGHTA and CDR2 FQGTGA. The CDR3 loop is CASGRDRTDTQYF. CDR3 sequence (DNA): TGTGCCAGCGGGAGGGATCGCACAGATACGCAGTATTTT.